Listed below are T cell receptor beta chains from one sample, sequenced in a study of T-cell memory formation after mild COVID-19. TCRdb reanalysed the 5' RACE reads using MiXCR and keeps one entry per CDR3 protein. The sample shows roughly 510,000 distinct CDR3 sequences, 17% of them seen only once. The sequenced sample consisted of PBMCs or a T cell subset sorted from them (not recorded which). These receptors were obtained from an adult woman who had mild COVID-19 (a few samples of this study predate the infection). Cell type and time point are not known. Each CDR3 is given with its conserved first and last residue. The D gene is left open where the match is weak. Clone size is stated in some rows and not others, as once, few, many or a class when expanded.

clone size: -; J gene: TRBJ2-3; D gene: TRBD2; V gene: TRBV4-2; CDR3 protein: CASSPSGRADTQYF; CDR3 DNA: TGTGCCAGCAGCCCAAGCGGGAGGGCTGATACGCAGTATTTT
clone size: -; J gene: TRBJ2-6; D gene: TRBD1; V gene: TRBV7-3; CDR3 protein: CASSLSEQGASGANVLTF; CDR3 DNA: TGTGCCAGCAGCTTATCGGAACAGGGGGCTTCTGGGGCCAACGTCCTGACTTTC
clone size: -; J gene: TRBJ2-7; D gene: -; V gene: TRBV27; CDR3 protein: CASSLSAGIHRGEQYF; CDR3 DNA: TGTGCCAGCAGTTTATCAGCAGGTATCCATCGAGGGGAGCAGTACTTC
clone size: -; J gene: TRBJ1-2; D gene: TRBD1; V gene: TRBV6-5; CDR3 protein: CASSYSGLVAGGPYDYGYTF; CDR3 DNA: TGTGCCAGCAGTTACTCGGGTCTGGTGGCAGGGGGACCATACGACTATGGCTACACCTTC
clone size: -; J gene: TRBJ2-3; D gene: TRBD2; V gene: TRBV4-2; CDR3 protein: CASSQDRAGAGDTQYF; CDR3 DNA: TGTGCCAGCAGCCAAGACCGAGCGGGAGCCGGAGATACGCAGTATTTT
clone size: -; J gene: TRBJ1-2; D gene: -; V gene: TRBV12-3/TRBV12-4; CDR3 protein: CASSSQTLDLYGYTF; CDR3 DNA: TGTGCCAGCAGTTCCCAGACCCTTGACCTCTATGGCTACACCTTC
clone size: -; J gene: TRBJ2-2; D gene: -; V gene: TRBV7-9; CDR3 protein: CAEGDTGELFF; CDR3 DNA: TGTGCGGAGGGGGACACCGGGGAGCTGTTTTTT
clone size: few; J gene: TRBJ2-3; D gene: -; V gene: TRBV7-3; CDR3 protein: CASSSPASTDTQYF; CDR3 DNA: TGTGCCAGCAGCTCGCCGGCCAGCACAGATACGCAGTATTTT
clone size: -; J gene: TRBJ1-6; D gene: -; V gene: TRBV5-1; CDR3 protein: CASSLSGANYLLHF; CDR3 DNA: TGCGCCAGCAGCTTGTCGGGGGCGAACTACCTCCTCCACTTT
clone size: many; J gene: TRBJ2-3; D gene: -; V gene: TRBV7-9; CDR3 protein: CASSSLLTSTDTQYF; CDR3 DNA: TGTGCCAGCAGCTCACTCCTCACTTCCACAGATACGCAGTATTTT
clone size: -; J gene: TRBJ2-1; D gene: TRBD2; V gene: TRBV4-2; CDR3 protein: CASSQATGTSGPSSYNEQFF; CDR3 DNA: TGTGCCAGCAGCCAGGCGACCGGGACTAGCGGGCCGAGCTCCTACAATGAGCAGTTCTTC
clone size: -; J gene: TRBJ1-5; D gene: -; V gene: TRBV12-3/TRBV12-4; CDR3 protein: CASSIDRSDQPQHF; CDR3 DNA: TGTGCCAGCAGCATAGACAGGAGCGATCAGCCCCAGCATTTT
clone size: many; J gene: TRBJ2-7; D gene: -; V gene: TRBV12-3/TRBV12-4; CDR3 protein: CASSWDSDYEQYF; CDR3 DNA: TGTGCCAGCAGTTGGGACTCTGACTACGAGCAGTACTTC
clone size: -; J gene: TRBJ1-3; D gene: -; V gene: TRBV7-2; CDR3 protein: CASSLTGTPGNTIYF; CDR3 DNA: TGTGCCAGCAGCTTAACCGGGACACCTGGAAACACCATATATTTT
clone size: -; J gene: TRBJ1-5; D gene: -; V gene: TRBV7-9; CDR3 protein: CASTHGGGGQPQHF; CDR3 DNA: TGTGCCAGCACCCACGGCGGGGGAGGGCAGCCCCAGCATTTT
clone size: few; J gene: TRBJ2-1; D gene: -; V gene: TRBV6-1; CDR3 protein: CASTTTGSSYNEQFF; CDR3 DNA: TGTGCCAGCACCACTACAGGGAGCTCCTACAATGAGCAGTTCTTC
clone size: -; J gene: TRBJ1-1; D gene: -; V gene: TRBV12-3/TRBV12-4; CDR3 protein: CASRQVNTEAFF; CDR3 DNA: TGTGCCAGCCGACAGGTGAACACTGAAGCTTTCTTT
clone size: -; J gene: TRBJ2-1; D gene: TRBD1; V gene: TRBV4-1; CDR3 protein: CASSPGGRSDEQFF; CDR3 DNA: TGCGCCAGCAGCCCAGGGGGAAGGTCGGATGAGCAGTTCTTC
clone size: few; J gene: TRBJ2-5; D gene: -; V gene: TRBV7-9; CDR3 protein: CASSLGTTETQYF; CDR3 DNA: TGTGCCAGCAGCTTAGGGACGACCGAGACCCAGTACTTC
clone size: -; J gene: TRBJ2-1; D gene: TRBD2; V gene: TRBV7-1; CDR3 protein: CASSELAGGSYNEQFF; CDR3 DNA: TGTGCCAGCAGCGAACTAGCGGGAGGCTCCTACAATGAGCAGTTCTTC
clone size: few; J gene: TRBJ2-4; D gene: TRBD2; V gene: TRBV6-2/TRBV6-3; CDR3 protein: CASSYREREGPQNIQYF; CDR3 DNA: TGTGCCAGCAGTTACCGAGAGCGGGAGGGGCCCCAAAACATTCAGTACTTC
clone size: many; J gene: TRBJ2-5; D gene: -; V gene: TRBV7-3; CDR3 protein: CASSLRRQETQYF; CDR3 DNA: TGTGCCAGCAGCCTACGCAGGCAAGAGACCCAGTACTTC
clone size: few; J gene: TRBJ2-1; D gene: -; V gene: TRBV6-6; CDR3 protein: CASSLGLLTYNEQFF; CDR3 DNA: TGTGCCAGCAGCCTCGGACTCCTGACCTACAATGAGCAGTTCTTC
clone size: -; J gene: TRBJ1-6; D gene: TRBD1; V gene: TRBV7-8; CDR3 protein: CASSQRRTGDNSPLHF; CDR3 DNA: TGTGCCAGCAGCCAGAGAAGGACAGGGGATAATTCACCCCTCCACTTT
clone size: many; J gene: TRBJ2-1; D gene: -; V gene: TRBV25-1; CDR3 protein: CASSERGGNEQFF; CDR3 DNA: TGTGCCAGCAGTGAGAGGGGGGGCAATGAGCAGTTCTTC
clone size: -; J gene: TRBJ1-2; D gene: -; V gene: TRBV29-1; CDR3 protein: CSALGELTYGYTF; CDR3 DNA: TGCAGCGCCCTTGGCGAACTGACCTATGGCTACACCTTC
clone size: many; J gene: TRBJ2-2; D gene: -; V gene: TRBV12-3/TRBV12-4; CDR3 protein: CASSLESLLTGELFF; CDR3 DNA: TGTGCCAGCAGTTTAGAGTCGTTACTTACCGGGGAGCTGTTTTTT
clone size: -; J gene: TRBJ1-2; D gene: TRBD1; V gene: TRBV7-2; CDR3 protein: CASSARGTGYGYTF; CDR3 DNA: TGTGCCAGCAGCGCCCGTGGGACAGGCTATGGCTACACCTTC
clone size: -; J gene: TRBJ1-2; D gene: TRBD1; V gene: TRBV7-2; CDR3 protein: CASSYSRTGGTNYGYTF; CDR3 DNA: TGTGCCAGCAGCTATAGCCGGACAGGGGGTACTAACTATGGCTACACCTTC
clone size: -; J gene: TRBJ2-7; D gene: -; V gene: TRBV12-3/TRBV12-4; CDR3 protein: CASSSTGLAGYYEQYF; CDR3 DNA: TGTGCCAGCAGCTCAACAGGGCTCGCGGGCTACTACGAGCAGTACTTC
clone size: few; J gene: TRBJ2-3; D gene: -; V gene: TRBV9; CDR3 protein: CASSQHVDTQYF; CDR3 DNA: TGTGCCAGCAGTCAACACGTAGATACGCAGTATTTT
clone size: -; J gene: TRBJ2-7; D gene: -; V gene: TRBV7-8; CDR3 protein: CASSLGEVYEQYF; CDR3 DNA: TGTGCCAGCAGCTTAGGGGAGGTATACGAGCAGTACTTC
clone size: -; J gene: TRBJ1-2; D gene: -; V gene: TRBV5-1; CDR3 protein: CASSLALSYGYTF; CDR3 DNA: TGCGCCAGCAGCTTGGCCCTCAGCTATGGCTACACCTTC
clone size: few; J gene: TRBJ1-1; D gene: TRBD1; V gene: TRBV20-1; CDR3 protein: CSAREPGQGAFF; CDR3 DNA: TGCAGTGCTAGAGAGCCGGGACAGGGGGCTTTCTTT
clone size: many; J gene: TRBJ2-7; D gene: TRBD2; V gene: TRBV7-2; CDR3 protein: CASSLVTSGITRSYEQYF; CDR3 DNA: TGTGCCAGCAGCTTAGTTACTAGCGGGATAACACGCTCCTACGAGCAGTACTTC
clone size: -; J gene: TRBJ2-7; D gene: TRBD2; V gene: TRBV5-1; CDR3 protein: CASSFNSGVSSYEQYF; CDR3 DNA: TGCGCCAGCAGCTTCAATAGCGGGGTTAGCTCCTACGAGCAGTACTTC
clone size: -; J gene: TRBJ2-3; D gene: TRBD2; V gene: TRBV20-1; CDR3 protein: CSARKAGLAYTDTQYF; CDR3 DNA: TGCAGTGCTAGAAAGGCGGGACTAGCTTACACAGATACGCAGTATTTT